This record looks at one T cell receptor beta chain sequence and its context. The investigators amplified TCR beta CDR3 regions from RNA transcripts. HTBI primers were used for first-round RT-PCR of the TCR CDR3. TCRdb itself ran the multiplex PCR reads through MiXCR, one entry per CDR3 protein. The sample holds 600,000 to 750,000 distinct CDR3 sequences, 15% to 20% seen once. The sample originates from a study of T cells in Graves' hyperthyroidism and ophthalmopathy. CDR3 size: 13 residues. V dropped 11 bases and J dropped 7 bases, with 17 bases sitting between them. Germline V CDR1 and CDR2: MNHNS, SASEGT.

This TCR came from a man aged 50 to 59 with Graves' hyperthyroidism. Material: blood. The gene calls are TRBV6-1 and TRBJ2-2; D perhaps matches TRBD2 (6 bases). The CDR3 nucleotides are TGTGCCGGCACCCACATGGGGGGCGGGGAGCTGTTTTTT. As protein: CAGTHMGGGELFF.